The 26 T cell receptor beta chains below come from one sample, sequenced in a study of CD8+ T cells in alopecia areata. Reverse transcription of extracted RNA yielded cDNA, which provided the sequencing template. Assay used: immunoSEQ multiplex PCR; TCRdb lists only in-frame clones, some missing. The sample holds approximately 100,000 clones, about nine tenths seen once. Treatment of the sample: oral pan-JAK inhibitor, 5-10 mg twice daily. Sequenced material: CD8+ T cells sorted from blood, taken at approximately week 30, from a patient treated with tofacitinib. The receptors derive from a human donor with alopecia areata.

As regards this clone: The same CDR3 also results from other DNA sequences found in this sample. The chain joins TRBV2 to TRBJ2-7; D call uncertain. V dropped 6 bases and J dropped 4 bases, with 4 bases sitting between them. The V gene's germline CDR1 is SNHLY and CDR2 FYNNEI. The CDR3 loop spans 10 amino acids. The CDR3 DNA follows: TGTGCCAGCAGGGGATACGAGCAGTACTTC. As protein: CASRGYEQYF. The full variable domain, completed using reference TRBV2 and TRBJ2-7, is EPEVTQTPSHQVTQMGQEVILRCVPISNHLYFYWYRQILGQKVEFLVSFYNNEISEKSEIFDDQFSVERPDGSNFTLKIRSTKLEDSAMYFCASRGYEQYFGPGTRLTVT.

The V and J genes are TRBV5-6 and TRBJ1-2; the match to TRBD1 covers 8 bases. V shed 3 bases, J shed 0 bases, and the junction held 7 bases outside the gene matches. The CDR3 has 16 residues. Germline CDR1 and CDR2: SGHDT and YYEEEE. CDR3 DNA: TGTGCCAGCAGCTCAGGGGGCAGCGGAGCTAACTATGGCTACACCTTC. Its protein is CASSSGGSGANYGYTF.

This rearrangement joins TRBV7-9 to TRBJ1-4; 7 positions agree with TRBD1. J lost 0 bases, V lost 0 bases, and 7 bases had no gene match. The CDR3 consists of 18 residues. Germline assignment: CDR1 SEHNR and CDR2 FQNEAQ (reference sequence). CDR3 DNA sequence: TGTGCCAGCAGCTTAGCCACTGGGGGGACAGCAACTAATGAAAAACTGTTTTTT. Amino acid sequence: CASSLATGGTATNEKLFF.

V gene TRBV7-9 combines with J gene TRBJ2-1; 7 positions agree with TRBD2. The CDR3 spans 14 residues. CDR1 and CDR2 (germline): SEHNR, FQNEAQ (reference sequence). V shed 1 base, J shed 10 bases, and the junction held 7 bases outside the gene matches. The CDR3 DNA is TGTGCCAGCAGCTTAGATTTGGGGAGGGAGGAGCAGTTCTTC. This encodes CASSLDLGREEQFF.

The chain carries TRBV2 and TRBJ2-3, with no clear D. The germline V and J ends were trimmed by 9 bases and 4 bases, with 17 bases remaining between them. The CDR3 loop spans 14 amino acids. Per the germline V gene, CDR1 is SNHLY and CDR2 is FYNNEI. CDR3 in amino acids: CARPLIGSADTQYF. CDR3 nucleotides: TGTGCCAGACCTCTGATAGGTTCGGCAGATACGCAGTATTTT.

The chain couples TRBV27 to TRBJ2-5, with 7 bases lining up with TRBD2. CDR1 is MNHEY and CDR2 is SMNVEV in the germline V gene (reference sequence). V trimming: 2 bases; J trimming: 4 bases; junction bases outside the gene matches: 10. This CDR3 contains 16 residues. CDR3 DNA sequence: TGTGCCAGCAGTTTACTCCCCGGGGGAGGGTTAGAGACCCAGTACTTC. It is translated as CASSLLPGGGLETQYF.

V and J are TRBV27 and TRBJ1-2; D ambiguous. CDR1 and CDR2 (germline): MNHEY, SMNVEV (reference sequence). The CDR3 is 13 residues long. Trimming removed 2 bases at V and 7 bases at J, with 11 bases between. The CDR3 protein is CASSLNRAFGYTF. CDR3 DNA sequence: TGTGCCAGCAGTTTAAATCGGGCCTTTGGCTACACCTTC.

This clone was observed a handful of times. As DNA, the CDR3 is TGCGCCAGCAGCTTAGGGACAGGGCCCCATGAGCAGTTCTTC. As protein: CASSLGTGPHEQFF. V gene TRBV5-1 combines with J gene TRBJ2-1; 9 nucleotides match TRBD1. With V trimmed by 2 bases and J by 8 bases, 5 bases remained unmatched. The germline V gene has CDR1 SGHRS and CDR2 YFSETQ. The CDR3 totals 14 residues.

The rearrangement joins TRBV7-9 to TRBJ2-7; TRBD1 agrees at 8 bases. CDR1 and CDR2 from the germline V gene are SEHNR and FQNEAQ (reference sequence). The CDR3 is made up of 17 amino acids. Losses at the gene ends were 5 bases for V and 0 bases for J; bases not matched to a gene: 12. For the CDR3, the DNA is TGTGCCAGCAGCCGTCTCGGGACAGGAACGAGCTCCTACGAGCAGTACTTC. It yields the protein CASSRLGTGTSSYEQYF.

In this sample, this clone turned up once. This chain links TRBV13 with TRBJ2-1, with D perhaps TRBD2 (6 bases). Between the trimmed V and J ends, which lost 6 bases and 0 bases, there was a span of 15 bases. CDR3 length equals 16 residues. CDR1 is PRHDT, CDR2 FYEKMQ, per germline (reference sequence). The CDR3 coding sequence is TGTGCCAGCAGTCCTCCTCACGGGAGCTCCTACAATGAGCAGTTCTTC. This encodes CASSPPHGSSYNEQFF.

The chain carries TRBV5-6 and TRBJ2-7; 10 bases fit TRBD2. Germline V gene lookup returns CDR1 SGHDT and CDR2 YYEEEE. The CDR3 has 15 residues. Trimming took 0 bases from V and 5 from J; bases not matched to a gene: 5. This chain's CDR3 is CASSLVGLAGDEQYF. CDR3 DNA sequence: TGTGCCAGCAGCTTGGTAGGCCTAGCGGGAGACGAGCAGTACTTC.

The CDR3 region is CASKAGVSGSNQPQHF. For the CDR3, the DNA is TGTGCCAGTAAGGCAGGGGTGTCAGGCAGCAATCAGCCCCAGCATTTT. The chain couples TRBV19 to TRBJ1-5, with D perhaps TRBD1 (6 bases). This CDR3 region has 16 residues. V gave up 7 bases and J gave up 1 base, with 17 bases separating them. CDR1 LNHDA and CDR2 SQIVND come from the germline V gene (reference sequence).

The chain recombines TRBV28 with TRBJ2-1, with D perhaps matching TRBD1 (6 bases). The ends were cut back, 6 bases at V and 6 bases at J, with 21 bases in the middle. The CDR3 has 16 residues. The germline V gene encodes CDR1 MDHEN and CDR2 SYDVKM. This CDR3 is CASRTEQGWVGNEQFF. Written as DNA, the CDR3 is TGTGCCAGCAGGACCGAGCAGGGGTGGGTAGGCAATGAGCAGTTCTTC.

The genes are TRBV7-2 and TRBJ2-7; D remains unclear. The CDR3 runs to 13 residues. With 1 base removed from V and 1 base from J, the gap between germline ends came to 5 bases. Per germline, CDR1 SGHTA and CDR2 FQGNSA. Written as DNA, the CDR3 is TGTGCCAGCAGCTTAGACGTTTCCTACGAGCAGTACTTC. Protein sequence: CASSLDVSYEQYF.

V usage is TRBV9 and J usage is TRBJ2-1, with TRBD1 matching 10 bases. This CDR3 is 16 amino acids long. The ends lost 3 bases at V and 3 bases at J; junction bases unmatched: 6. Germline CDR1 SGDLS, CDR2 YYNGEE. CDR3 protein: CASSAGTGEFYNEQFF. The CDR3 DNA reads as TGTGCCAGCAGCGCCGGGACAGGGGAATTCTACAATGAGCAGTTCTTC.

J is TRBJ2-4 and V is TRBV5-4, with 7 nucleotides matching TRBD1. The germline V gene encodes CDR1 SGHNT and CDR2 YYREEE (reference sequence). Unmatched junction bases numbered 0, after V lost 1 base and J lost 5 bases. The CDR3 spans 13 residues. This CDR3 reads CASSLTGENIQYF. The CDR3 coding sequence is TGTGCCAGCAGCTTGACAGGGGAAAACATTCAGTACTTC.

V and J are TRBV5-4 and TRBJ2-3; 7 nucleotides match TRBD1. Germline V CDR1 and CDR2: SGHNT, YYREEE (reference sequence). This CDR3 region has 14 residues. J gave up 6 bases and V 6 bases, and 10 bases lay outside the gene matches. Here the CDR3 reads CASKGAPTPDTQYF. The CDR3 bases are TGTGCCAGCAAGGGGGCGCCCACCCCTGATACGCAGTATTTT.

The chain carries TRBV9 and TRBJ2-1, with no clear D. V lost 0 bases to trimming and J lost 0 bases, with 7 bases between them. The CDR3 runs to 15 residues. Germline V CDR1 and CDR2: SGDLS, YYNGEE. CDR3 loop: CASSVGRNSYNEQFF. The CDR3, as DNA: TGTGCCAGCAGCGTAGGACGGAACTCCTACAATGAGCAGTTCTTC.

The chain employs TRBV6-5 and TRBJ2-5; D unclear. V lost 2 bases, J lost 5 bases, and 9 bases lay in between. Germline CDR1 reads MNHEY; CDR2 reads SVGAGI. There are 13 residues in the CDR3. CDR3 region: CASSYGPGETQYF. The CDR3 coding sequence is TGTGCCAGCAGTTACGGGCCTGGGGAGACCCAGTACTTC.

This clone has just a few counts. Here the CDR3 reads CATKSQDRAYNEQFF. The DNA of the CDR3 is TGCGCCACCAAATCACAGGACAGAGCGTACAATGAGCAGTTCTTC. The chain employs TRBV5-1 and TRBJ2-1; maybe TRBD1 (6 bases). V was cut by 9 bases and J by 4 bases, with 20 bases left in between. This CDR3 has 15 residues. Germline assignment: CDR1 SGHRS and CDR2 YFSETQ.

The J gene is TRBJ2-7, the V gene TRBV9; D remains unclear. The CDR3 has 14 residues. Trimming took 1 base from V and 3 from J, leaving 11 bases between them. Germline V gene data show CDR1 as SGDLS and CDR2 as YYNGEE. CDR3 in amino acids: CASSVSSASYEQYF. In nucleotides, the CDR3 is TGTGCCAGCAGCGTAAGTTCGGCTAGCTACGAGCAGTACTTC. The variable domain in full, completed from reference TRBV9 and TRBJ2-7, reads DSGVTQTPKHLITATGQRVTLRCSPRSGDLSVYWYQQSLDQGLQFLIQYYNGEERAKGNILERFSAQQFPDLHSELNLSSLELGDSALYFCASSVSSASYEQYFGPGTRLTVT.

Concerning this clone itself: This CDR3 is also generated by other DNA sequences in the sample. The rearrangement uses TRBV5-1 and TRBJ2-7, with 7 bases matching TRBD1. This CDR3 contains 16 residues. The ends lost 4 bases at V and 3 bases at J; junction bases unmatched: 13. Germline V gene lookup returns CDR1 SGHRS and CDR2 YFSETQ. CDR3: CASSLPGQSAHYEQYF. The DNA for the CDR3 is TGCGCCAGCAGCCTACCGGGACAGAGTGCCCACTACGAGCAGTACTTC.

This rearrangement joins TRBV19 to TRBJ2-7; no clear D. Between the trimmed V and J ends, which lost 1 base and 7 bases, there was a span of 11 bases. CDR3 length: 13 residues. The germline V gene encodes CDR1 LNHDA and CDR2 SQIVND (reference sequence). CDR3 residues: CASSIVELGEQYF. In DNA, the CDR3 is TGTGCCAGTAGTATAGTGGAACTTGGGGAGCAGTACTTC.

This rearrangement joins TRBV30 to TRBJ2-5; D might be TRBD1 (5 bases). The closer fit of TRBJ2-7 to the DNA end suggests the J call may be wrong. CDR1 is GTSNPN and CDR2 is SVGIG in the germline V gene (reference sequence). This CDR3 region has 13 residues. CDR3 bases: TGTGCCTGGAGCTCAGGGATTACCTACGAGCAGTACTTC. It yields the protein CAWSSGITYEQYF.

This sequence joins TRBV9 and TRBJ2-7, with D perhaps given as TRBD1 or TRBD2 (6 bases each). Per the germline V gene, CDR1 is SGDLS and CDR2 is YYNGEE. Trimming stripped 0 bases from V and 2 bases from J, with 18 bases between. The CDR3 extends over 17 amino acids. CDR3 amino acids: CASSVGGSGALTYEQYF. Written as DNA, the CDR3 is TGTGCCAGCAGCGTAGGGGGCTCGGGGGCACTAACCTACGAGCAGTACTTC.

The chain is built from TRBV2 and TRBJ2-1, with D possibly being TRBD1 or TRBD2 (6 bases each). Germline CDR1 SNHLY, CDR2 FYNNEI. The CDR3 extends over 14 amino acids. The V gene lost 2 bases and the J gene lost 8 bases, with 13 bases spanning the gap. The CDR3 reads CASSEYREEDEQFF. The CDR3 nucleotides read TGTGCCAGCAGTGAATACAGGGAGGAAGATGAGCAGTTCTTC.